This record covers a single TCR beta chain. This CDR3 comprises 14 residues. Germline V gene lookup returns CDR1 MNHEY and CDR2 SVGAGI. V was clipped by 2 bases and J by 2 bases, with 10 bases between them. The data derive from a study of blood T cell repertoires in COVID-19. Turning to the study itself: The United States, Italy and Spain provided the acute and convalescent COVID-19 samples. Sample material is recorded as cDNA or gDNA derived from T cells, B-cell-depleted T cells, or PBMCs.

As handled by the study authors: The assay estimated nucleated cells by amplifying reference gene primers. Sequencing used immunoSEQ multiplex PCR; TCRdb keeps in-frame clones, though not all of them. The DNA gave D and trimming, while V, J and clone size come from that table. Among about 44,000 clones listed, around 80% were seen once. The sequencing sample was made of peripheral blood. The TCR was taken from a human donor in a cohort sampled during active COVID-19. J is TRBJ2-7 and V is TRBV6-5; D perhaps matches TRBD1 (5 bases). The CDR3 DNA reads as TGTGCCAGCAGTTACGCAGGGCCCCCCTACGAGCAGTACGTC. This gives the protein CASSYAGPPYEQYV.